The 9 T cell receptor beta chains presented below share a single source sample, sequenced in a study of monozygotic twins with inflammatory bowel disease. TCRdb re-called the 5' RACE reads, yielding one record per CDR3 amino acid sequence without DNA. Its clone listing holds about 440,000 distinct CDR3 sequences. The specimen was blood. These TCRs come from a human donor with ulcerative colitis or Crohn's disease, or a healthy co-twin of an affected twin (not recorded which).

V and J are TRBV27 and TRBJ2-7. Germline V gene sequence: CDR1 MNHEY, CDR2 SMNVEV (reference sequence). The CDR3 is 14 amino acids. The CDR3 is CASSLSAATYEQYF.

The gene calls are TRBV6-1 and TRBJ2-3; no DNA is available, so the TRBD2 call from TCRdb remains unchecked. CDR1 MNHNS and CDR2 SASEGT come from the germline V gene. The CDR3 consists of 14 residues. This CDR3 reads CASGGGDNTDTQYF.

The chain uses TRBV2 and TRBJ1-2; checking the TCRdb D call of TRBD1 is not possible without DNA. The CDR3 runs 14 residues. The germline V gene encodes CDR1 SNHLY and CDR2 FYNNEI. CDR3 loop: CASRPGVGLYGYTF.

This chain connects TRBV5-1 to TRBJ2-2; the D gene TCRdb calls, TRBD1, cannot be checked with no DNA. CDR1 and CDR2 (germline): SGHRS, YFSETQ. CDR3 length: 18 amino acids. The CDR3 loop is CASSTTFGTGVSVGELFF.

The chain has TRBV24-1 and TRBJ2-1; checking the TCRdb D call of TRBD1 is not possible without DNA. The CDR3 length is 15 residues. The germline gives CDR1 KGHDR, CDR2 SFDVKD. The CDR3 sequence: CATSDASTGFGEQFF.

The chain has TRBV5-1 and TRBJ2-1; with no DNA, the TCRdb D assignment of TRBD2 cannot be verified. CDR1 is SGHRS and CDR2 is YFSETQ in the germline V gene. The CDR3 spans 19 residues. The CDR3 protein is CASVPNSSGSGRGYNEQFF.

The rearrangement joins TRBV14 to TRBJ1-2. Germline V lookup: CDR1 SGHDN, CDR2 FVKESK. The CDR3 sequence is 14 residues long. The CDR3 here is CASSRNGNNYGYTF.

The V gene is TRBV9, the J gene TRBJ2-5. The CDR3 runs 13 residues. Germline values: CDR1 SGDLS, CDR2 YYNGEE. Here the CDR3 reads CASSVGDQETQYF. The full variable domain, completed using reference TRBV9 and TRBJ2-5, is DSGVTQTPKHLITATGQRVTLRCSPRSGDLSVYWYQQSLDQGLQFLIQYYNGEERAKGNILERFSAQQFPDLHSELNLSSLELGDSALYFCASSVGDQETQYFGPGTRLLVL.

The chain carries TRBV7-9 and TRBJ1-4; the TRBD1 assignment by TCRdb is unverifiable without DNA. Germline CDR1 is SEHNR and CDR2 is FQNEAQ (reference sequence). This CDR3 is 15 amino acids long. CDR3 residues: CASSLSRQGSEKLFF.